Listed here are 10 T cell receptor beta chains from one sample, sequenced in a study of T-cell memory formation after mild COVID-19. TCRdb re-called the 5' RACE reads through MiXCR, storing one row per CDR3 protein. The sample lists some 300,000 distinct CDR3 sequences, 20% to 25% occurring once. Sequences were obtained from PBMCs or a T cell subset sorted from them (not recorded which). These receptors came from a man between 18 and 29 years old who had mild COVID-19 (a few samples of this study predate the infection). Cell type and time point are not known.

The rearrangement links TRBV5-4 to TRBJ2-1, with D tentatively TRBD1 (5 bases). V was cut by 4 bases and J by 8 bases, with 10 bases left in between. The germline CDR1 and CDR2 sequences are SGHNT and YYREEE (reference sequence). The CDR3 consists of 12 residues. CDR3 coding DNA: TGTGCCAGCAGCCTAACAGGTTATGAGCAGTTCTTC. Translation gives CASSLTGYEQFF.

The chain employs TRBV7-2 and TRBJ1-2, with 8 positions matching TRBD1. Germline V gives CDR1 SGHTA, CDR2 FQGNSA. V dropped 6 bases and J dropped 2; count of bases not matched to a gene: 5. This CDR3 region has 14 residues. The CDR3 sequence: CASSWTGWNYGYTF. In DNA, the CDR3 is TGTGCCAGCAGTTGGACAGGGTGGAACTATGGCTACACCTTC.

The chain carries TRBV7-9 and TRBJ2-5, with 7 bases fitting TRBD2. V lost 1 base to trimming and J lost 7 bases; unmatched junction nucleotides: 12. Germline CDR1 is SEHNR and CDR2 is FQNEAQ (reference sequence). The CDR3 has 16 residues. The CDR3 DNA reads TGTGCCAGCAGCTTAGAGCCAGGTAGCGGACTAGGGACCCAGTACTTC. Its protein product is CASSLEPGSGLGTQYF.

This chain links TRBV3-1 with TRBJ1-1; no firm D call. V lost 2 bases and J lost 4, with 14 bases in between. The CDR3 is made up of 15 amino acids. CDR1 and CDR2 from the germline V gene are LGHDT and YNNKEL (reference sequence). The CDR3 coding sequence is TGTGCCAGCAGCCAAACGTTAGGGAGGGTCACTGAAGCTTTCTTT. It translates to CASSQTLGRVTEAFF.

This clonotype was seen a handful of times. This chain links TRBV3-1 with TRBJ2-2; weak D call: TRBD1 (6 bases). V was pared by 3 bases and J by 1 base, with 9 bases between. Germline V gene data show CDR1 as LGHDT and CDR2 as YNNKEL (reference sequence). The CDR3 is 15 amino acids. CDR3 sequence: CASSHRGRNTGELFF. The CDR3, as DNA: TGTGCCAGCAGCCACAGGGGTCGGAACACCGGGGAGCTGTTTTTT.

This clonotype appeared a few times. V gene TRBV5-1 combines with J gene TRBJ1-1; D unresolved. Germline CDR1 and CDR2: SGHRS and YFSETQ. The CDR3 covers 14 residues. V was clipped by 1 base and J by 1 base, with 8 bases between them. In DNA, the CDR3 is TGCGCCAGCAGCTTGTTTCCGGGGAACACTGAAGCTTTCTTT. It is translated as CASSLFPGNTEAFF. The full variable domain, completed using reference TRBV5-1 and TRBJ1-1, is KAGVTQTPRYLIKTRGQQVTLSCSPISGHRSVSWYQQTPGQGLQFLFEYFSETQRNKGNFPGRFSGRQFSNSRSEMNVSTLELGDSALYLCASSLFPGNTEAFFGQGTRLTVV.

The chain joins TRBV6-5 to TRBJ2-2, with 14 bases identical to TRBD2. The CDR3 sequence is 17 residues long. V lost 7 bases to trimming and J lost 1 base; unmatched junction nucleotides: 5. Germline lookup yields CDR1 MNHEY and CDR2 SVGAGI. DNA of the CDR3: TGTGCCAGCAATCCCGGGACTAGCGGGGGGAACACCGGGGAGCTGTTTTTT. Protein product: CASNPGTSGGNTGELFF.

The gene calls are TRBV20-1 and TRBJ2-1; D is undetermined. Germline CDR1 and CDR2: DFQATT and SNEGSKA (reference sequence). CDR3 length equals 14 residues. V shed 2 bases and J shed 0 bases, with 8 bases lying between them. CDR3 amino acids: CSARSRFSYNEQFF. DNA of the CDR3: TGCAGTGCTAGATCTCGGTTCTCCTACAATGAGCAGTTCTTC.

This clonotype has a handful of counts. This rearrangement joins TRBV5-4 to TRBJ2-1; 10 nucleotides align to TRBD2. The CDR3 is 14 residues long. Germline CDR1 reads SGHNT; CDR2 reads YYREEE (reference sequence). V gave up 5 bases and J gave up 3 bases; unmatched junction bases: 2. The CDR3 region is CASRGLAIYNEQFF. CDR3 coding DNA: TGTGCCAGCAGGGGACTAGCGATCTACAATGAGCAGTTCTTC.

This chain's CDR3 is CASSLGQGYYEQYV. CDR3 nucleotides: TGCGCCAGCAGCCTGGGACAGGGGTACTACGAGCAGTACGTC. The chain recombines TRBV5-1 with TRBJ2-7, with 10 nucleotides matching TRBD1. J gave up 3 bases and V 4 bases, and 4 bases lay outside the gene matches. The CDR3 contains 14 residues. Germline assignment: CDR1 SGHRS and CDR2 YFSETQ.